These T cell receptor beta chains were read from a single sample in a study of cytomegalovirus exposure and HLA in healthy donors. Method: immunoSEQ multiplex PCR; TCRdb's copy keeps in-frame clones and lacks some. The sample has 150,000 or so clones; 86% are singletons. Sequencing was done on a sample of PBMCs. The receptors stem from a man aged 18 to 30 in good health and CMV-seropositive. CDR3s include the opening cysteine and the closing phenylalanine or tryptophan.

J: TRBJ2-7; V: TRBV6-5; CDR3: CASTLMGPRNEQYF
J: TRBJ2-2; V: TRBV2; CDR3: CASSKGLAGGPDGELFF
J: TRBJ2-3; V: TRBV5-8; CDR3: CASSLWGGTSTDTQYF
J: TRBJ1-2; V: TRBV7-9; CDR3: CASSFPGGYGYTF
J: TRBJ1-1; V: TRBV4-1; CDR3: CASSLPNRNPNTEAFF
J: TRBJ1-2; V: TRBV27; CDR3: CASSLSNARAAYGYTF
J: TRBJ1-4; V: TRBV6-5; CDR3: CASSRGGEKLFF
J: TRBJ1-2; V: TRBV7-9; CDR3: CASSLAWGEDGYTF
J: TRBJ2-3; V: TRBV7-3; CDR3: CASSLAGVSTDTQYF
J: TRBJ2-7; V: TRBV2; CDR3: CASSGRALYEQYF
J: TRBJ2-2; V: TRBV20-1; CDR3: CSARRTGELFF
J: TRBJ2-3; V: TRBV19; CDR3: CASSIGGGTTDTQYF
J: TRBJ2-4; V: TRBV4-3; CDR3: CASSQELHSLAKNIQYF
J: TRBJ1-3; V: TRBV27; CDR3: CASTALGQGNTIYF
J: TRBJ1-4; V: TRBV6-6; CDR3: CASIPRGSGYNEKLFF
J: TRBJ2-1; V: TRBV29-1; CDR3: CSVEDYVSGSVNEQFF
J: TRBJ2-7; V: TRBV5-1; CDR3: CASSRGSSSGGAGAYEQYF
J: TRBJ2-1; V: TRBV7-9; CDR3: CASSLGTGVDEQFF
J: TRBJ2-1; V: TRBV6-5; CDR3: CASRLQGAGNEQFF
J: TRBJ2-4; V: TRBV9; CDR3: CASSVGGREKDIQYF
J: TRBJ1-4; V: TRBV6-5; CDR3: CATRRAPHEKLFF
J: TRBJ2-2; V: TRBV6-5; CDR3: CASSYWGRSNTGELFF
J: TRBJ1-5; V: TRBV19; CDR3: CASSSGTASNQPQHF
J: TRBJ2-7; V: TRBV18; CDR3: CASSPTGTFSYEQYF
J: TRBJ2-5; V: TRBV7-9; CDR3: CASSPEGTGKGETQYF
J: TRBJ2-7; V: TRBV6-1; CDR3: CASHPRGQPTYEQYF
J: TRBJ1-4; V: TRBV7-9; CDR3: CASSPHGLVDEKLFF
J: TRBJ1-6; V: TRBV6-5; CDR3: CASKRESSYNSPLHF
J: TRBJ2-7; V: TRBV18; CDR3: CASSPPRQNPTYEQYF
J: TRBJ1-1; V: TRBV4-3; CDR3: CASSHLDRMNTEAFF
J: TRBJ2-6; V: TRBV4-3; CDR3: CASSQGGVSGANVLTF
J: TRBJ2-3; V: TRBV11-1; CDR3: CASSRQWTETTDTQYF
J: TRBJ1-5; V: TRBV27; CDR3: CASSPIQATQPQHF
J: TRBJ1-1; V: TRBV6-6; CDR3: CASNQQRNTEAFF
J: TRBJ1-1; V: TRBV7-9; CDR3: CASSLGTWMAEAFF
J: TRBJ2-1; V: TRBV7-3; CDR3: CASSLTPDNEQFF
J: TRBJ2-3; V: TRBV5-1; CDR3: CASGLSRVADTQYF